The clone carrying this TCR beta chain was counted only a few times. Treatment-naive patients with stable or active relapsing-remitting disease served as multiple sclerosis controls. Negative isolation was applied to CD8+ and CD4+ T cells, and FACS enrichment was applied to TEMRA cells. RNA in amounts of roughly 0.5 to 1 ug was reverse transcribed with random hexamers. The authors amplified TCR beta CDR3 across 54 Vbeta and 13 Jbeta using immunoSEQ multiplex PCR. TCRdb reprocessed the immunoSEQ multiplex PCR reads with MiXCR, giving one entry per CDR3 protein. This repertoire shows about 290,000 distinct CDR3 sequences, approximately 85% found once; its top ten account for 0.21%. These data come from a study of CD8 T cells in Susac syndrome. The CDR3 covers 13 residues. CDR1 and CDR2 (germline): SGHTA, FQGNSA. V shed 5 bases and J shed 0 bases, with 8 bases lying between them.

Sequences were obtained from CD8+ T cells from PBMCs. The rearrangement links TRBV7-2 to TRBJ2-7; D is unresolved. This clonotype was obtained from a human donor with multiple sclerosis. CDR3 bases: TGTGCCAGCAGCCCCACCACCTCCTACGAGCAGTACTTC. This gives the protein CASSPTTSYEQYF.